A selection of T cell receptor beta chains follows, all from one sample in a study of shared clonotypes between healthy human individuals. This table comes from immunoSEQ multiplex PCR, and its TCRdb copy is limited to in-frame clones, with some not included. Of 100,000 to 120,000 clones listed, around 68% were seen once; the top ten hold around 26%. The sequencing input was memory CD8+ T cells sorted from blood. All receptors come from a woman aged 25 to 45 in good health. Each CDR3 is given with its conserved first and last residue. A D gene is named only where the DNA matches it firmly. Some rows mark clone size as missing; the rest say once, few, many or name a class of expanded clone.

J gene | D gene | clone size | V gene | CDR3 protein | CDR3 DNA
TRBJ1-4 | - | many | TRBV4-1 | CASSPGLSNEKLFF | TGCGCCAGCAGCCCCGGACTGAGTAATGAAAAACTGTTTTTT
TRBJ1-1 | - | - | TRBV9 | CASSVAWGGTEAFF | TGTGCCAGCAGCGTAGCATGGGGGGGAACTGAAGCTTTCTTT
TRBJ2-7 | TRBD1 | - | TRBV28 | CARGDRDRGIREQYF | TGTGCCAGGGGCGACCGGGACAGGGGAATTCGCGAGCAGTACTTC
TRBJ1-2 | - | few | TRBV6-5 | CASSDGQPGGGYTF | TGTGCCAGCAGTGACGGTCAGCCGGGAGGAGGCTACACCTTC
TRBJ2-1 | - | - | TRBV2 | CASSEARPGNEQFF | TGTGCCAGCAGTGAAGCTAGACCGGGGAATGAGCAGTTCTTC
TRBJ2-3 | TRBD2 | - | TRBV6-4 | CASSDSLAGGADTQYF | TGTGCCAGCAGTGACTCATTAGCGGGAGGAGCAGATACGCAGTATTTT
TRBJ2-1 | TRBD2 | - | TRBV13 | CASSRGTRSLYEQFF | TGTGCCAGCAGCCGCGGGACTAGGTCTTTATATGAGCAGTTCTTC
TRBJ2-7 | - | - | TRBV28 | CASSLPDISYEQYF | TGTGCCAGCAGTTTACCGGACATATCCTACGAGCAGTACTTC
TRBJ2-7 | - | once | TRBV11-2 | CASSPGPGAPGSSYEQYF | TGTGCCAGCAGCCCCGGTCCGGGGGCTCCGGGTAGCTCATACGAGCAGTACTTC
TRBJ2-7 | - | - | TRBV27 | CASSLSMAYEQYF | TGTGCCAGCAGTTTATCCATGGCCTACGAGCAGTACTTC
TRBJ1-3 | - | many | TRBV6-6 | CASSSQRPSGNTIYF | TGTGCCAGCAGTTCACAGCGCCCCTCTGGAAACACCATATATTTT
TRBJ2-2 | TRBD1 | - | TRBV9 | CASSPVGQAVYPGELFF | TGTGCCAGCAGCCCGGTCGGACAGGCTGTCTATCCCGGGGAGCTGTTTTTT
TRBJ2-1 | TRBD2 | - | TRBV19 | CASSIWSLAAYNEQFF | TGTGCCAGTAGTATTTGGTCTCTAGCGGCATACAATGAGCAGTTCTTC
TRBJ2-5 | - | - | TRBV7-6 | CASSLSSGAARANETQYF | TGTGCCAGCAGCTTATCGTCTGGGGCGGCTAGAGCAAACGAGACCCAGTACTTC
TRBJ1-1 | - | - | TRBV2 | CASSPERHTEAFF | TGTGCCAGCAGTCCTGAGAGGCACACTGAAGCTTTCTTT
TRBJ2-3 | - | - | TRBV10-2 | CASWRRTDTQYF | TGCGCCAGCTGGAGGCGCACAGATACGCAGTATTTT
TRBJ2-7 | TRBD1 | - | TRBV29-1 | CSVAGGTGTGGAEQYF | TGCAGCGTCGCTGGGGGAACCGGGACAGGGGGCGCCGAGCAGTACTTC
TRBJ1-5 | - | - | TRBV28 | CASTSTGYSNQPQHF | TGTGCCAGCACTTCGACAGGATATAGCAATCAGCCCCAGCATTTT
TRBJ1-1 | - | - | TRBV21-1 | CASSKSLPEAFF | TGTGCCAGCAGCAAAAGTCTTCCTGAAGCTTTCTTT
TRBJ2-3 | TRBD2 | - | TRBV10-3 | CAISERGLADLTDTQYF | TGTGCCATCAGTGAGAGGGGTCTAGCGGACCTCACAGATACGCAGTATTTT
TRBJ2-1 | - | - | TRBV9 | CASSPAWVPLTYNEQFF | TGTGCCAGCAGCCCCGCTTGGGTCCCACTAACATACAATGAGCAGTTCTTC
TRBJ2-7 | - | - | TRBV5-1 | CASSAPLAGGLKEQYF | TGCGCCAGCAGCGCGCCCCTCGCCGGGGGCCTGAAGGAGCAGTACTTC
TRBJ2-7 | TRBD2 | - | TRBV28 | CASSSLAGGTYEQYF | TGTGCCAGCAGTTCCCTCGCGGGGGGTACCTACGAGCAGTACTTC
TRBJ1-3 | - | - | TRBV6-1 | CASSRSGDLGNTIYF | TGTGCCAGCAGTCGAAGCGGGGATCTAGGAAACACCATATATTTT
TRBJ2-4 | TRBD1 | - | TRBV28 | CASSNRDRDYIQYF | TGTGCCAGCAGTAACCGGGACAGGGACTACATTCAGTACTTC
TRBJ2-1 | TRBD2 | - | TRBV7-9 | CASSHSGRSYNEQFF | TGTGCCAGCAGCCATAGCGGGCGGTCCTACAATGAGCAGTTCTTC
TRBJ2-1 | TRBD1 | - | TRBV25-1 | CASSEDREPASYNEQFF | TGTGCCAGCAGTGAAGACAGGGAGCCCGCCTCTTACAATGAGCAGTTCTTC
TRBJ2-7 | - | - | TRBV4-1 | CASSQVKGRGQFYEQYF | TGCGCCAGCAGCCAAGTAAAAGGGAGGGGGCAGTTCTACGAGCAGTACTTC
TRBJ2-3 | - | few | TRBV7-2 | CASSLLAPDTQYF | TGTGCCAGCAGCTTACTAGCGCCTGATACGCAGTATTTT
TRBJ1-2 | TRBD1 | once | TRBV29-1 | CSVGGTEGYTF | TGCAGCGTTGGCGGGACAGAAGGCTACACCTTC
TRBJ2-1 | - | - | TRBV7-9 | CASSLGPVGNEQFF | TGTGCCAGCAGCCTGGGACCGGTGGGAAATGAGCAGTTCTTC
TRBJ2-3 | - | - | TRBV7-9 | CASSLIPDTQYF | TGTGCCAGCAGTCTAATCCCAGATACGCAGTATTTT
TRBJ1-2 | TRBD1 | - | TRBV7-2 | CASSTSGTGSYGYTF | TGTGCCAGCAGCACCTCCGGGACAGGGAGCTATGGCTACACCTTC
TRBJ2-1 | - | - | TRBV28 | CASRRDKNYNEQFF | TGTGCCAGCAGGCGGGATAAAAACTACAATGAGCAGTTCTTC
TRBJ2-7 | - | - | TRBV4-1 | CASSPTVRPTYEQYF | TGCGCCAGCAGCCCGACCGTACGCCCTACCTACGAGCAGTACTTC
TRBJ2-4 | - | - | TRBV9 | CASSVGGNVDIQYF | TGTGCCAGCAGCGTAGGAGGGAACGTTGACATTCAGTACTTC
TRBJ2-3 | TRBD2 | - | TRBV6-1 | CASSESVRGLAGGDTQYF | TGTGCCAGCAGTGAAAGTGTTCGGGGACTAGCGGGCGGGGATACGCAGTATTTT
TRBJ1-4 | - | - | TRBV7-9 | CASSPGAVNEKLFF | TGTGCCAGCAGCCCGGGGGCTGTTAATGAAAAACTGTTTTTT
TRBJ2-1 | TRBD2 | many | TRBV7-9 | CASSPRGGSAYNEQFF | TGTGCCAGCAGCCCAAGGGGCGGGAGTGCTTACAATGAGCAGTTCTTC
TRBJ2-7 | - | - | TRBV28 | CASSFTGTTYEQYF | TGTGCCAGCAGTTTTACCGGGACCACCTACGAGCAGTACTTC
TRBJ2-7 | TRBD1 | - | TRBV13 | CASSHSVGTGLNEQYF | TGTGCCAGCAGCCACTCGGTAGGGACAGGGTTAAACGAGCAGTACTTC
TRBJ1-5 | TRBD1 | many | TRBV7-9 | CASSLGTGVDQPQHF | TGTGCCAGCAGCTTAGGGACAGGGGTCGATCAGCCCCAGCATTTT
TRBJ1-1 | - | - | TRBV28 | CASSFKSNTEAFF | TGTGCCAGCAGTTTTAAAAGCAACACTGAAGCTTTCTTT
TRBJ2-7 | - | once | TRBV29-1 | CSVELGELHSYEQYF | TGCAGCGTTGAATTGGGCGAACTGCACTCCTACGAGCAGTACTTC
TRBJ1-4 | - | - | TRBV5-1 | CASSPGRSATNEKLFF | TGCGCCAGCAGCCCGGGACGGTCTGCAACTAATGAAAAACTGTTTTTT